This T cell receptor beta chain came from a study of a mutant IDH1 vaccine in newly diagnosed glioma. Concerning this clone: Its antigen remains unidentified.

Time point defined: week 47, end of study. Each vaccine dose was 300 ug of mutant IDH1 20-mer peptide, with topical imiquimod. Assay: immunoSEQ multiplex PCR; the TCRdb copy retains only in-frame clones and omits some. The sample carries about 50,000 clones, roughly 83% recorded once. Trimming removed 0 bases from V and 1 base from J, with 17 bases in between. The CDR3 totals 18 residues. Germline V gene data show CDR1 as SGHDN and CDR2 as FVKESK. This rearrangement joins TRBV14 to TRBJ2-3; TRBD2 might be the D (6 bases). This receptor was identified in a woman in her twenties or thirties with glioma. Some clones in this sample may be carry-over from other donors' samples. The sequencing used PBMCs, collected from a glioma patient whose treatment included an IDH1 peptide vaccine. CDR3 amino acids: CASSQEIGEEDRTDTQYF. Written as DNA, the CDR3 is TGTGCCAGCAGCCAAGAAATAGGGGAGGAGGACCGCACAGATACGCAGTATTTT.